This passage covers 23 T cell receptor beta chains from one sample sequenced in a study of cytomegalovirus exposure and HLA in healthy donors. The PCR had 60 Vbeta and 13 Jbeta primers. The assay was immunoSEQ multiplex PCR, and TCRdb's table has in-frame clones only and misses some. This sample yields some 150,000 clones, of which 70% to 85% are seen a single time; less than 2.5% belongs to the top ten. Sequenced input: PBMCs. Receptors were obtained from a human donor in good health.

V usage is TRBV5-1 and J usage is TRBJ2-7, with 9 bases that match TRBD1. Unmatched junction bases numbered 2, after V lost 0 bases and J lost 4 bases. The length of the CDR3 is 14 residues. Looked up from germline, CDR1 is SGHRS and CDR2 is YFSETQ. The CDR3 loop reads CASSLGQGVYEQYF. The CDR3 coding sequence is TGCGCCAGCAGCTTGGGACAGGGGGTATACGAGCAGTACTTC.

The chain uses TRBV2 and TRBJ1-1; tentative D call: TRBD1 (6 bases). In germline, CDR1 is SNHLY, CDR2 FYNNEI. Trimming took 7 bases from V and 8 from J, leaving 20 bases between them. This CDR3 comprises 14 residues. This CDR3 reads CASIRTDKTREAFF. CDR3 DNA sequence: TGTGCCAGCATCCGGACAGATAAGACTCGCGAAGCTTTCTTT. Looking up the rest from reference TRBV2 and TRBJ1-1 gives the full variable domain: EPEVTQTPSHQVTQMGQEVILRCVPISNHLYFYWYRQILGQKVEFLVSFYNNEISEKSEIFDDQFSVERPDGSNFTLKIRSTKLEDSAMYFCASIRTDKTREAFFGQGTRLTVV.

V gene TRBV4-1 combines with J gene TRBJ1-1; D is possibly TRBD1 (5 bases). Germline lookup yields CDR1 MGHRA and CDR2 YSYEKL. This CDR3 spans 13 amino acids. V was pared by 4 bases and J by 9 bases, with 15 bases between. Here the CDR3 DNA reads TGCGCCAGCAGCCTCGCCGCGGGGGACCAAGCTTTCTTT. Protein: CASSLAAGDQAFF.

V is TRBV6-6 and J is TRBJ2-7; possibly TRBD1 for D (6 bases). This CDR3 comprises 13 residues. The V gene lost 6 bases and the J gene lost 3 bases, with 12 bases spanning the gap. Germline loops: CDR1 MNHNY, CDR2 SVGAGI (reference sequence). The CDR3 here is CASRMPGDYEQYF. CDR3 DNA sequence: TGTGCCAGCAGAATGCCAGGGGACTACGAGCAGTACTTC.

This clone appeared a few times. The chain uses TRBV2 and TRBJ1-6; possible D gene TRBD1, 5 bases. The CDR3 is 15 residues long. The V gene's germline CDR1 is SNHLY and CDR2 FYNNEI. Trimming removed 4 bases at V and 5 bases at J, with 12 bases between. The CDR3 protein is CASSVQGMDNSPLHF. CDR3 in DNA: TGTGCCAGCAGTGTTCAGGGCATGGATAATTCACCCCTCCACTTT.

Written as DNA, the CDR3 is TGCAGCGCCGGACAGGGGGTGGCAGATACGCAGTATTTT. Protein: CSAGQGVADTQYF. V is TRBV29-1 and J is TRBJ2-3, with TRBD1 matching 10 bases. V trimming: 7 bases; J trimming: 4 bases; junction bases outside the gene matches: 5. This CDR3 has 13 residues. Germline values: CDR1 SQVTM, CDR2 ANQGSEA.

The V call is TRBV5-1, the J call TRBJ2-5; TRBD2 matches 9 bases. The junction had 8 bases not matched to a gene; V was cut back by 0 bases and J by 11 bases. The CDR3 loop spans 14 amino acids. The germline CDR1 and CDR2 sequences are SGHRS and YFSETQ. CDR3 sequence reads: CASSLGASGEEQYF. CDR3 sequence (DNA): TGCGCCAGCAGCTTGGGGGCTAGCGGGGAGGAGCAGTACTTC.

The chain joins TRBV1 to TRBJ2-1; TRBD2 is the table's D call, not checked against the DNA. TRBV1 is a pseudogene segment. The CDR3 extends over 16 amino acids. CDR3 loop: CTSSQLRDYRYNEQFF. The CDR3, as DNA: TGCACCAGCAGCCAACTCCGGGACTATCGATACAATGAGCAGTTCTTC.

The chain combines TRBV2 with TRBJ2-7; unclear D gene. Germline-derived CDR1 and CDR2 are SNHLY and FYNNEI. V was shortened by 3 bases and J by 3 bases, with 9 bases between the two germline ends. The CDR3 spans 13 residues. For the CDR3, the DNA is TGTGCCAGCAGTGACGCCGGGTACTACGAGCAGTACTTC. Its translation: CASSDAGYYEQYF.

This clone was counted once. The chain combines TRBV5-4 with TRBJ1-1; D unresolved. Trimming pared 0 bases from V and 4 bases from J, leaving 7 bases between. The CDR3 covers 13 residues. Looked up from germline, CDR1 is SGHNT and CDR2 is YYREEE (reference sequence). The CDR3 is CASSLASVTEAFF. CDR3 nucleotide sequence: TGTGCCAGCAGCTTGGCCTCTGTCACTGAAGCTTTCTTT.

In its sample, this clone was seen a few times. The chain couples TRBV2 to TRBJ2-7; 10 nucleotides align to TRBD1. V dropped 4 bases and J dropped 4; count of bases not matched to a gene: 7. The CDR3 is made up of 15 amino acids. Germline CDR1 is SNHLY and CDR2 is FYNNEI. In DNA form, the CDR3 reads TGTGCCAGCAGTGTGTTGGCGGGACAGGGGTACGAGCAGTACTTC. Translating gives CASSVLAGQGYEQYF.

The chain links TRBV5-4 to TRBJ1-4; 7 nucleotides align to TRBD1. With 2 bases clipped from V and 5 bases from J, the junction kept 9 bases outside the gene matches. Germline assignment: CDR1 SGHNT and CDR2 YYREEE (reference sequence). The CDR3 length is 16 residues. As DNA, the CDR3 is TGTGCCAGCAGCTTATACTCAGGGGGTTTAAATGAAAAACTGTTTTTT. Translation gives CASSLYSGGLNEKLFF.

The rearrangement uses TRBV7-2 and TRBJ2-7, with 9 bases that match TRBD1. There are 17 residues in the CDR3. In germline, CDR1 is SGHTA, CDR2 FQGNSA. The ends lost 5 bases at V and 4 bases at J; junction bases unmatched: 15. The CDR3 spells CASSPQPRTGAGYEQYF. CDR3 bases: TGTGCCAGCAGCCCTCAACCAAGGACAGGGGCGGGATACGAGCAGTACTTC.

The V gene is TRBV6-5, the J gene TRBJ2-2; 9 bases line up with TRBD2. With V trimmed by 11 bases and J by 4 bases, 8 bases remained unmatched. In germline, CDR1 is MNHEY, CDR2 SVGAGI. The CDR3 runs 14 residues. CDR3 DNA sequence: TGTGCCTGTCGCGGGCGGGGGGGCACCGGGGAGCTGTTTTTT. Its translation: CACRGRGGTGELFF.

In this sample, this clone turned up a few times. This chain joins TRBV18 and TRBJ1-1, with D possibly being TRBD1 (5 bases). Germline assignment: CDR1 KGHSH and CDR2 LQKENI. This CDR3 contains 17 residues. Between the trimmed V and J ends, which lost 1 base and 4 bases, there was a span of 19 bases. The CDR3 coding sequence is TGTGCCAGCTCACCACGGCCCGCTCAGATCGGGGGCACTGAAGCTTTCTTT. Translated, it gives CASSPRPAQIGGTEAFF.

The chain employs TRBV13 and TRBJ2-5; 9 nucleotides match TRBD2. CDR3 size: 16 residues. V lost 0 bases and J lost 5; bases outside the gene matches: 7. Germline assignment: CDR1 PRHDT and CDR2 FYEKMQ (reference sequence). CDR3: CASSLGGGGARETQYF. The DNA for the CDR3 is TGTGCCAGCAGCTTAGGAGGCGGGGGGGCCCGGGAGACCCAGTACTTC.

A few counts support this clone. This sequence joins TRBV5-4 and TRBJ2-5; TRBD2 is a possible D gene (7 bases). Trimming took off 4 bases at V and 6 bases at J, with 16 bases between the two ends. The CDR3 length is 14 residues. The V gene's germline CDR1 is SGHNT and CDR2 YYREEE (reference sequence). CDR3 nucleotides: TGTGCCAGCAGCCCGGCGGGGGCCGCGAAGACCCAGTACTTC. Protein sequence: CASSPAGAAKTQYF.

This CDR3 is CASSARQGATGELFF. CDR3 coding DNA: TGTGCCAGCAGTGCCCGACAGGGGGCGACCGGGGAGCTGTTTTTT. The chain carries TRBV6-1 and TRBJ2-2; 10 nucleotides match TRBD1. Trimming took 4 bases from V and 5 from J; bases not matched to a gene: 4. Per the germline V gene, CDR1 is MNHNS and CDR2 is SASEGT. The CDR3 is 15 amino acids.

Written as DNA, the CDR3 is TGTGCCAGCAGCCAAGTTCTAGGGGACACTGAAGCTTTCTTT. Translated: CASSQVLGDTEAFF. The V call is TRBV14, the J call TRBJ1-1; perhaps TRBD1 as D (5 bases). V dropped 1 base and J dropped 3 bases, with 9 bases sitting between them. CDR1 and CDR2 (germline): SGHDN, FVKESK. This CDR3 is built from 14 residues.

This chain joins TRBV11-1 and TRBJ2-5; 8 positions agree with TRBD2. The germline CDR1 and CDR2 sequences are SGHAT and FQDESV (reference sequence). The CDR3 sequence is 16 residues long. The ends lost 1 base at V and 5 bases at J; junction bases unmatched: 9. The CDR3: CASSLVGGAVGETQYF. As DNA, the CDR3 is TGTGCCAGCAGCTTAGTCGGGGGGGCGGTTGGGGAGACCCAGTACTTC.

The genes are TRBV29-1 and TRBJ2-7; the D gene is possibly TRBD1 (5 bases). V was cut by 7 bases and J by 3 bases, with 13 bases left in between. Per germline, CDR1 SQVTM and CDR2 ANQGSEA. There are 12 residues in the CDR3. CDR3 sequence: CSAQIGVYEQYF. CDR3 in DNA: TGCAGCGCCCAGATAGGGGTCTACGAGCAGTACTTC.

Here the CDR3 DNA reads TGTGCCAGCAGTGCCCGACGGGACAGGGCTGAAAAACTGTTTTTT. It codes for CASSARRDRAEKLFF. This chain joins TRBV27 and TRBJ1-4; 9 positions match TRBD1. From germline, CDR1 is MNHEY and CDR2 SMNVEV (reference sequence). Unmatched junction bases numbered 8, after V lost 5 bases and J lost 7 bases. The CDR3 contains 15 residues.

V and J are TRBV2 and TRBJ2-1, with 12 bases lining up with TRBD2. J gave up 3 bases and V 0 bases, and 12 bases lay outside the gene matches. This CDR3 is built from 20 residues. Germline CDR1 and CDR2: SNHLY and FYNNEI. The CDR3 coding sequence is TGTGCCAGCAGTGAAGCGAGGCTAGCGGGGGGGCCCCAAAACTACAATGAGCAGTTCTTC. It encodes CASSEARLAGGPQNYNEQFF.